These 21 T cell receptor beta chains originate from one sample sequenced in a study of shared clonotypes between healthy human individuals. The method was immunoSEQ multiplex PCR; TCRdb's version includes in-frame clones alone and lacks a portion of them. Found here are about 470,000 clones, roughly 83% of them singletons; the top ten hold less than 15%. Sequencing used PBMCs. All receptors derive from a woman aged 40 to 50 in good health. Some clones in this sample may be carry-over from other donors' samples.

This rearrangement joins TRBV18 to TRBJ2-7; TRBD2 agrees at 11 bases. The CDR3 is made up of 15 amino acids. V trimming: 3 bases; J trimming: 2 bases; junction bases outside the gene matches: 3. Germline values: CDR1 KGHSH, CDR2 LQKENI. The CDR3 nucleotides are TGTGCCAGCTCACCCACGGGACTAGCGGCCTACGAGCAGTACTTC. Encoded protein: CASSPTGLAAYEQYF.

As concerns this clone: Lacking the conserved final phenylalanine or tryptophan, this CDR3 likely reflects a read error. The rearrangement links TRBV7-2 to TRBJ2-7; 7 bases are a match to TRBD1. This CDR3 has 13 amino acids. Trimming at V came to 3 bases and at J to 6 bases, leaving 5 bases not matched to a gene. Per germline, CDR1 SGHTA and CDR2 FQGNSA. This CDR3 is CASSFGQDSEQYL. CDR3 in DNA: TGTGCCAGCAGCTTCGGACAGGACTCCGAGCAGTACCTC.

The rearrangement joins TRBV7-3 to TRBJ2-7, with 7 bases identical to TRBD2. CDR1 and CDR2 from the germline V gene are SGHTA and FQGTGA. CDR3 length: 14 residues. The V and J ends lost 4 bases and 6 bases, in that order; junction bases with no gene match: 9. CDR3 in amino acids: CASSSVGGLGEQYF. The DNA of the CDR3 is TGTGCCAGCAGCTCCGTGGGAGGACTAGGCGAGCAGTACTTC.

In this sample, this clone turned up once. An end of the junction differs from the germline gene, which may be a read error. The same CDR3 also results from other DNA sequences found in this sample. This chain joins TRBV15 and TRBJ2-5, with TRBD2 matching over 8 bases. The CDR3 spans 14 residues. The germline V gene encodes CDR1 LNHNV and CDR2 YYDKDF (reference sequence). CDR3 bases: TGTGCCACCAGTAGAGTAGCGGGGCAAGAGACCCAGTACTTC. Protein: CATSRVAGQETQYF.

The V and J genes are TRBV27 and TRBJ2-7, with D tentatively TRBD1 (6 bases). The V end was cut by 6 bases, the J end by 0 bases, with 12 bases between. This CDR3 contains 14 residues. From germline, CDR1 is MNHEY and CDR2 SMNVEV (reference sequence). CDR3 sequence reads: CASRPTGRSYEQYF. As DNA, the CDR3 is TGTGCCAGCAGACCCACAGGGCGCTCCTACGAGCAGTACTTC.

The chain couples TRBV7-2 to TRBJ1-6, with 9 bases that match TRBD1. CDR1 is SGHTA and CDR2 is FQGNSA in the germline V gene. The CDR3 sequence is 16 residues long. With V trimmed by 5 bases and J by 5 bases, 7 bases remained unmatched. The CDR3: CASSTRTGANNSPLHF. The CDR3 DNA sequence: TGTGCCAGCAGCACCCGGACAGGGGCAAATAATTCACCCCTCCACTTT.

The CDR3 DNA sequence: TGTGCCAGCAGTGAAGCGACGGCGGGAAACTACTACGAGCAGTACTTC. This translates into CASSEATAGNYYEQYF. The genes are TRBV2 and TRBJ2-7; tentative D call: TRBD2 (6 bases). Germline V gives CDR1 SNHLY, CDR2 FYNNEI. This CDR3 is 16 amino acids long. Trimming shortened V by 0 bases and J by 3 bases, and 15 bases separated the two germline ends.

This CDR3 reads CASTTPGPNQPQHF. The CDR3, as DNA: TGTGCCAGCACAACCCCAGGGCCGAATCAGCCCCAGCATTTT. The V call is TRBV6-1, the J call TRBJ1-5; tentatively, D is TRBD1 (5 bases). Germline CDR1 is MNHNS and CDR2 is SASEGT. The CDR3 has 14 amino acids. The germline V and J ends were trimmed by 7 bases and 4 bases, with 14 bases remaining between them.

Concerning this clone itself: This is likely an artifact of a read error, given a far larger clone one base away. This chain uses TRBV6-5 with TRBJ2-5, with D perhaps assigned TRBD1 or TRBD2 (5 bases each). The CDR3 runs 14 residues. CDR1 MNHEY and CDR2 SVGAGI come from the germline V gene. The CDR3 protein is CAGSPSEGKETQYF. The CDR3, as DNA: TGTGCCGGCAGCCCAAGTGAGGGGAAAGAGACCCAGTACTTC.

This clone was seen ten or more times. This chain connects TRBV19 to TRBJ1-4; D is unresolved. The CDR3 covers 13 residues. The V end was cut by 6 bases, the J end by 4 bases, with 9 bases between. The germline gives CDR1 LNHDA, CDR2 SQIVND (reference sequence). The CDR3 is CASREGGNEKLFF. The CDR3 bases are TGTGCCAGTAGGGAGGGAGGTAATGAAAAACTGTTTTTT.

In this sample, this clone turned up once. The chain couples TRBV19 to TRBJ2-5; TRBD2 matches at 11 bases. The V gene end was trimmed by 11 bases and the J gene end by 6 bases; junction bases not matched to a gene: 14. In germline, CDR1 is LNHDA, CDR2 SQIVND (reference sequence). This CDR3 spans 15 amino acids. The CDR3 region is CAAGLAGGESKTQYF. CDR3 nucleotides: TGTGCCGCGGGGCTAGCGGGAGGAGAGTCCAAGACCCAGTACTTC.

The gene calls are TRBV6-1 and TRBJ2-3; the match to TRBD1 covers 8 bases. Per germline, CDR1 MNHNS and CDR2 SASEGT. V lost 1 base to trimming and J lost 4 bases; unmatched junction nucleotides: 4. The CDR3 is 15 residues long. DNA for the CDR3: TGTGCCAGCAGTGAAGTTTCAGGGGGCGCAGATACGCAGTATTTT. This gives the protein CASSEVSGGADTQYF.

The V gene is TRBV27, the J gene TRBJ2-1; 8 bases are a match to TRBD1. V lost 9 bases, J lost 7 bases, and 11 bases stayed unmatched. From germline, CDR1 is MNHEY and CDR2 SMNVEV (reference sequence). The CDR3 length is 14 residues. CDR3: CASNSPGGVNEQFF. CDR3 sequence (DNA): TGTGCCAGTAATTCCCCAGGGGGCGTGAATGAGCAGTTCTTC.

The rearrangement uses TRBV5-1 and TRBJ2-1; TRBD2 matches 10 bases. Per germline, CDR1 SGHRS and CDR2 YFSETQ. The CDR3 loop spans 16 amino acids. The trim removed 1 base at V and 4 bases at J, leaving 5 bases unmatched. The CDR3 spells CASSLTLAGNYNEQFF. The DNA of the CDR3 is TGCGCCAGCAGCTTGACACTAGCGGGAAATTACAATGAGCAGTTCTTC.

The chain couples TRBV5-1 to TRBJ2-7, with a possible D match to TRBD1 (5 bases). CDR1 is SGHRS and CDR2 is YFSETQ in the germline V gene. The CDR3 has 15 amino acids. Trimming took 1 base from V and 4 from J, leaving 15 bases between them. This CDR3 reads CASSLRAGSLYEQYF. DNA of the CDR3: TGCGCCAGCAGCTTGAGGGCAGGGTCTCTATACGAGCAGTACTTC.

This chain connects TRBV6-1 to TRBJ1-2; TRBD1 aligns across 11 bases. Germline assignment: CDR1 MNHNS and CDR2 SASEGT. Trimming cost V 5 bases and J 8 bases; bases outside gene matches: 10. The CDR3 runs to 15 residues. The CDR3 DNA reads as TGTGCCAGCAGTACTAACTCCGGGACAGGGGGAGGCTACACCTTC. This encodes CASSTNSGTGGGYTF.

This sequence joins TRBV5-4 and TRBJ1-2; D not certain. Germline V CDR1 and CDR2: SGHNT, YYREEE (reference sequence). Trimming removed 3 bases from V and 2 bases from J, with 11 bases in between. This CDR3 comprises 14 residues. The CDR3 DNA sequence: TGTGCCAGCAGCTCGGAGACCCCGAACTATGGCTACACCTTC. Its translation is CASSSETPNYGYTF.

Here the CDR3 reads CASSPGGVPWGYGYTF. The CDR3 region has the DNA TGTGCCAGCAGCCCCGGAGGGGTCCCCTGGGGATATGGCTACACCTTC. The chain joins TRBV5-5 to TRBJ1-2; D might be TRBD1 (5 bases). Trimming left V 4 bases short and J 5 bases short, with 21 bases between. This CDR3 is 16 amino acids long. Germline V gene sequence: CDR1 SGHKS, CDR2 YYEKEE (reference sequence).

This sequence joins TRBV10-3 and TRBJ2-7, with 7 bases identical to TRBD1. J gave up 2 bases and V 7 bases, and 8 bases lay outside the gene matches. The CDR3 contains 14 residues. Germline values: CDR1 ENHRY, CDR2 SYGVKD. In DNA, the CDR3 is TGTGCCATCACCCCAGGGGGTTTGACCTACGAGCAGTACTTC. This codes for CAITPGGLTYEQYF.

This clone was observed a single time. CDR3 coding DNA: TGTGCCAGCAGCCAACTTGGCGCTGGGACTAGCTTCTACGAGCAGTACTTC. Amino acid sequence: CASSQLGAGTSFYEQYF. The rearrangement links TRBV4-2 to TRBJ2-7; TRBD2 agrees at 9 bases. J gave up 3 bases and V 2 bases, and 11 bases lay outside the gene matches. The CDR3 covers 17 residues. Germline CDR1 and CDR2: LGHNA and YNFKEQ.

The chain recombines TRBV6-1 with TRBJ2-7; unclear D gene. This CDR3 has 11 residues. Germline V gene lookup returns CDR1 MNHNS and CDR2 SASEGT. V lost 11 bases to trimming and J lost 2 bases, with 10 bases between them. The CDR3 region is CASRSAYEQYF. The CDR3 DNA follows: TGTGCCTCCCGGTCGGCCTACGAGCAGTACTTC.